The rows below give T cell receptor beta chains drawn from one sample of a study of tumor and adjacent non-tumor tissue in lung cancer. TCRdb independently ran MiXCR on the multiplex PCR reads; one entry per CDR3 protein. Of 77,000 or so distinct CDR3 sequences listed, less than 85% were seen once; the top ten hold around 43%. The sample consisted of distant non-tumor lung tissue. The source of these receptors is a man aged 65 to 79 with non-small cell lung cancer. Each CDR3 is given with its conserved first and last residue. The D gene is left open where the match is weak. Expanded clones are given a class, and other clones once, few, many or no size at all.

TRBV29-1	once	TRBJ2-3	.	TGCAGCATTTTGACGTATAGCAATCAGCCACAGTATTTT	CSILTYSNQPQYF
TRBV30	many	TRBJ2-2	.	TGTGCCTGGAGTGTACAGGGAGGCATCGGGGAGCTGTTTTTT	CAWSVQGGIGELFF
TRBV11-2	few	TRBJ2-5	TRBD1	TGTGCCAGCAGTCCGGGGACAGTTGGGCAGGAGACCCAGTCATTC	CASSPGTVGQETQSF
TRBV11-2	medium-sized	TRBJ2-2	.	TGTGCCAGCAGCATAAGACAGGTGGCCACCGGGGAGCTGTTTTTT	CASSIRQVATGELFF
TRBV11-2	.	TRBJ2-3	TRBD1	TGTGCCAACAGCTCACAGGGGTGCTCAGATATGCAGTATTTT	CANSSQGCSDMQYF
TRBV11-1	.	TRBJ2-6	.	TGTGCCAGCAGCTTAGAGACTCGAGCCGTCCTGACTTTC	CASSLETRAVLTF
TRBV6-5	.	TRBJ2-6	.	TGTGCCAGCAATTATGACCACTCTGGGGCCAAAGTCCTGAGTTTC	CASNYDHSGAKVLSF
TRBV6-2/TRBV6-3	.	TRBJ2-1	TRBD2	TGTGCTAGCAGTTATGGGACTGGCGGGAGTGGACGTGGGTACAATAAGCAGTTCTTC	CASSYGTGGSGRGYNKQFF
TRBV6-1	once	TRBJ1-5	.	TGTGCCAGCAGTGCCGGCCGAGTAAATCAGCCCCAGCATTTT	CASSAGRVNQPQHF
TRBV29-1	.	TRBJ2-2	TRBD1	TGCATCGTAACAGGGGCGAACACTGGGGAGCTGTTTTTT	CIVTGANTGELFF
TRBV4-1	.	TRBJ1-1	.	TGCGCCAGTAGCCACCCTCTGCCTGCAATGAACACTGGAGCTTTCTTT	CASSHPLPAMNTGAFF
TRBV11-3	.	TRBJ2-3	.	TGTGCCAGCACCCGTCGGAAGGTAAGCACAAATACGCAGTATTTT	CASTRRKVSTNTQYF
TRBV6-1	few	TRBJ2-2	TRBD2	TGTGCCAGAAGTCGACTAGCGGGAGCCACCGGAGAGCTGTTTTTT	CARSRLAGATGELFF
TRBV28	.	TRBJ2-7	.	TGTGCCAGCAGTATCATTAGACAGCCCTACGATCAGTACTTC	CASSIIRQPYDQYF
TRBV6-6	.	TRBJ1-3	.	TGTGACAGCAGAACCTCGGGACTGAACAACATATATTTT	CDSRTSGLNNIYF
TRBV11-3	.	TRBJ2-1	.	TGTGCCAGCAGCTTAGACCCCATGGGGGGCAGGGGTGAGCAGTTTTTC	CASSLDPMGGRGEQFF
TRBV11-3	.	TRBJ1-1	.	TGTGCCAGCGGCAGGTGTCCTTGGCCTGAAGCTTTCTTT	CASGRCPWPEAFF
TRBV29-1	medium-sized	TRBJ2-7	TRBD1	TGCAGCGTTGAAGATTGGCTGACAGGGGGCGAGCAGTACTTC	CSVEDWLTGGEQYF
TRBV29-1	.	TRBJ2-2	.	TGCAGCGCGAACGCGGGGACCGGGGAGCTATTTTTT	CSANAGTGELFF
TRBV6-1	many	TRBJ2-3	TRBD1	TGTGCCAGCAGTGATTGGGACAGGGGGACGGCAGATACGCAGTATTTT	CASSDWDRGTADTQYF
TRBV10-2	.	TRBJ1-6	.	TGCGCCCGCAGCTCACAATTGGGCGTTAATAATTTACCCCTCCACTTT	CARSSQLGVNNLPLHF
TRBV11-2	.	TRBJ2-1	.	TGTGCCAACAGCCCCCAATGGCAGTACAATGAGCAGTTCTTC	CANSPQWQYNEQFF
TRBV12-3/TRBV12-4	.	TRBJ2-5	.	TGTGCCAGCAGTCCCACGGGGCGGAGGGAAACCCTGCACTTC	CASSPTGRRETLHF
TRBV6-2/TRBV6-3	once	TRBJ2-7	TRBD1	TGCCCCAGCAGTACTAAGACAGGGGGATCCTATGAGCAGTACTTC	CPSSTKTGGSYEQYF